The present TCR beta chain was sequenced within a study of blood T cell repertoires in COVID-19. Study in general: COVID-19 samples from acute and convalescent phases originated in the United States, Italy and Spain. The cDNA or gDNA used as material had been derived from T cells, B-cell-depleted T cells, or PBMCs.

V dropped 3 bases and J dropped 5; count of bases not matched to a gene: 7. Germline V gene data show CDR1 as KGHSH and CDR2 as LQKENI. The CDR3 extends over 15 amino acids. Methods used by the authors: Reference gene primer amplification yielded estimated nucleated cell counts. TCRdb keeps only in-frame clones here, not all; method: immunoSEQ multiplex PCR. Clone size and V and J calls were adopted from that table, with D and trimming inferred from the DNA. This sample yields around 150,000 clones, of which around 92% are seen a single time; approximately 4.9% belongs to the top ten. Seattle's enrolled individuals joined amid active infection and were then monitored longitudinally.

The clonotype was recovered from a man aged 25 to 40 with COVID-19, enrolled during active disease. This chain joins TRBV18 and TRBJ1-1; 9 nucleotides match TRBD1. The sample consisted of peripheral blood. The CDR3 DNA reads as TGTGCCAGCTCACCGGGACAGGGAGTGAGGACTGAAGCTTTCTTT. This translates into CASSPGQGVRTEAFF.